This T cell receptor beta chain was sequenced in a study of T cells after yellow fever vaccination. In the study overall: Fractions of limited cellularity were prepared by means of SMART-Seq v4 Ultra Low Input.

Turning to this clonotype: The antigen remains unidentified.

Overall study results and limits: The secondary T-cell response peaked on day 5, not day 15, but was weaker. It was a small share of clonotypes that appeared in both CD4 and CD8 compartments. Clones that expanded after primary vaccination mostly reappeared after the booster (around 96% CD4, 70% to 90% CD8).

Using its own MiXCR run on the 5' RACE reads, TCRdb lists one record per CDR3 protein. The repertoire holds about 340,000 distinct CDR3 sequences, with around 13% as singletons. CDR3 length: 15 residues. Germline CDR1 and CDR2: MNHEY and SVGAGI. After removal of 2 bases from V and 7 bases from J, the junction contained 8 bases not matched to a gene. The sample consisted of CD4+ T cells sorted from PBMCs, taken 15 days after the yellow fever booster vaccination. The TCR comes from a man between 18 and 35 years old who received the YFV17D yellow fever vaccine. The V gene is TRBV6-5, the J gene TRBJ2-1, with TRBD2 matching 7 bases. CDR3 sequence: CASSYDKSSGNEQFF. As DNA, the CDR3 is TGTGCCAGCAGTTACGACAAGTCTAGCGGTAATGAGCAGTTCTTC.